A single sample is the source of the 19 T cell receptor beta chains below, sequenced in a study of PD-L1 blockade in urothelial cancer. The repertoire was sequenced with immunoSEQ multiplex PCR; TCRdb's copy has only in-frame clones and lacks some. Found here are about 100,000 clones, approximately 86% of them singletons; the top ten hold about 2.4%. This specimen consisted of PBMCs, obtained around atezolizumab (anti-PD-L1) treatment. The receptors here all came from a man aged 45-60 years with urothelial cancer.

This chain connects TRBV6-1 to TRBJ1-1; possible D gene TRBD1, 6 bases. V lost 5 bases and J lost 11, with 18 bases in between. The CDR3 is 13 residues long. Germline CDR1 reads MNHNS; CDR2 reads SASEGT. The CDR3 bases are TGTGCCAGCAGTTCGACAGCTCCAGGGGATGCTTTCTTT. This translates into CASSSTAPGDAFF.

This clone was found once. The chain joins TRBV18 to TRBJ1-6; 9 positions match TRBD1. Trimming took 0 bases from V and 10 from J; bases not matched to a gene: 13. This CDR3 region has 18 residues. Germline loops: CDR1 KGHSH, CDR2 LQKENI. This CDR3 reads CASSPPRAGQGIPSPLHF. In nucleotides, the CDR3 is TGTGCCAGCTCACCACCGCGTGCGGGACAGGGCATCCCGTCACCCCTCCACTTT.

The rearrangement links TRBV5-5 to TRBJ1-4; TRBD1 is a possible D gene (6 bases). CDR3 length: 14 residues. V lost 1 base to trimming and J lost 6 bases, with 10 bases between them. Germline CDR1 reads SGHKS; CDR2 reads YYEKEE (reference sequence). The CDR3 coding sequence is TGTGCCAGCAGCTTGTCTCAGGGGTATGAAAAACTGTTTTTT. Amino acids: CASSLSQGYEKLFF.

CDR3: CASSVGGTYNEQFF. CDR3 nucleotide sequence: TGTGCCAGCAGCGTTGGAGGGACTTACAATGAGCAGTTCTTC. The chain joins TRBV9 to TRBJ2-1, with D tentatively TRBD2 (6 bases). The CDR3 contains 14 residues. V lost 2 bases and J 4 bases, leaving 10 bases between the germline ends. Germline assignment: CDR1 SGDLS and CDR2 YYNGEE.

V and J are TRBV15 and TRBJ2-3; possibly TRBD1 for D (5 bases). Germline CDR1 is LNHNV and CDR2 is YYDKDF (reference sequence). V gave up 4 bases and J gave up 5 bases, with 13 bases separating them. The CDR3 extends over 14 amino acids. The chain's CDR3 is CATSTRQGRDTQYF. CDR3 DNA: TGTGCCACCAGCACTCGGCAGGGAAGAGATACGCAGTATTTT.

The chain combines TRBV7-9 with TRBJ1-5, with TRBD1 as a possible D gene (5 bases). Germline CDR1 and CDR2: SEHNR and FQNEAQ (reference sequence). Trimming removed 2 bases at V and 3 bases at J, with 14 bases between. The CDR3 is made up of 16 amino acids. CDR3 coding DNA: TGTGCCAGCAGCTTAATGGGGGGTAAGGACAATCAGCCCCAGCATTTT. Its translation: CASSLMGGKDNQPQHF.

The rearrangement uses TRBV7-8 and TRBJ2-7; maybe TRBD1 (6 bases). Germline values: CDR1 SGHVS, CDR2 FQNEAQ. CDR3 length: 14 residues. The germline V and J ends were trimmed by 5 bases and 2 bases, with 13 bases remaining between them. CDR3 DNA: TGTGCCAGCAGCCTAATACAGGGTCCCTACGAGCAGTACTTC. Translated: CASSLIQGPYEQYF. Full variable domain (remainder filled in from reference TRBV7-8 and TRBJ2-7): GAGVSQSPRYKVAKRGQDVALRCDPISGHVSLFWYQQALGQGPEFLTYFQNEAQLDKSGLPSDRFFAERPEGSVSTLKIQRTQQEDSAVYLCASSLIQGPYEQYFGPGTRLTVT.

The rearrangement links TRBV9 to TRBJ2-1; 7 bases agree with TRBD2. The germline V gene has CDR1 SGDLS and CDR2 YYNGEE. The CDR3 has 14 residues. V trimming: 1 base; J trimming: 7 bases; junction bases outside the gene matches: 5. CDR3: CASSVPSGGNEQFF. CDR3 in DNA: TGTGCCAGCAGCGTACCTAGCGGAGGGAATGAGCAGTTCTTC.

This chain links TRBV20-1 with TRBJ2-3; D unresolved. The V end was cut by 6 bases, the J end by 4 bases, with 8 bases between. CDR1 DFQATT and CDR2 SNEGSKA come from the germline V gene (reference sequence). The CDR3 contains 11 residues. CDR3 nucleotides: TGCAGTGCCAAGACTGCAGATACGCAGTATTTT. Protein sequence: CSAKTADTQYF.

CDR3 sequence reads: CASRPGFSYEQYF. The CDR3 DNA reads TGTGCCAGCAGGCCCGGGTTCTCCTACGAGCAGTACTTC. The chain is built from TRBV6-5 and TRBJ2-7; D gene ambiguous. The germline CDR1 and CDR2 sequences are MNHEY and SVGAGI. V was trimmed by 6 bases and J by 0 bases, leaving 9 bases between them. This CDR3 has 13 residues.

The chain is built from TRBV27 and TRBJ2-7; 9 bases align to TRBD2. Germline values: CDR1 MNHEY, CDR2 SMNVEV (reference sequence). With 6 bases clipped from V and 0 bases from J, the junction kept 3 bases outside the gene matches. CDR3 length equals 14 residues. Here the CDR3 DNA reads TGTGCCAGCAGCCTAGCGGGGTACTCCTACGAGCAGTACTTC. It yields the protein CASSLAGYSYEQYF.

This clone was seen a single time. The chain employs TRBV5-1 and TRBJ2-6, with a possible D match to TRBD2 (5 bases). Between the trimmed V and J ends, which lost 0 bases and 0 bases, there was a span of 7 bases. CDR1 is SGHRS, CDR2 YFSETQ, per germline. The length of the CDR3 is 16 residues. The CDR3 bases are TGCGCCAGCAGCTTGGACGGGATCTCTGGGGCCAACGTCCTGACTTTC. Amino acid sequence: CASSLDGISGANVLTF.

This sequence joins TRBV10-3 and TRBJ2-5, with a tentative D call TRBD1 (7 bases). From germline, CDR1 is ENHRY and CDR2 SYGVKD. Trimming took 2 bases from V and 4 from J, leaving 11 bases between them. There are 14 residues in the CDR3. Here the CDR3 reads CAISEAGGTETQYF. For the CDR3, the DNA is TGTGCCATCAGTGAGGCAGGGGGGACAGAGACCCAGTACTTC.

This clone was detected many times. The chain recombines TRBV11-2 with TRBJ1-2; 10 bases align to TRBD1. Germline trimming cut 5 bases from V and 4 bases from J; bases unmatched to any gene: 7. The germline gives CDR1 SGHAT, CDR2 FQNNGV. This CDR3 contains 15 residues. CDR3 bases: TGTGCCAGCAGCACAGGACAGGGGGTGGGCTATGGCTACACCTTC. Translating it yields CASSTGQGVGYGYTF. Based on the CDR3 plus reference TRBV11-2 and TRBJ1-2, the full variable domain is EAGVAQSPRYKIIEKRQSVAFWCNPISGHATLYWYQQILGQGPKLLIQFQNNGVVDDSQLPKDRFSAERLKGVDSTLKIQPAKLEDSAVYLCASSTGQGVGYGYTFGSGTRLTVV.

DNA of the CDR3: TGCGCCAGCAGCTTCACCAAGACAGGCACAGATACGCAGTATTTT. Translated: CASSFTKTGTDTQYF. The V and J genes are TRBV5-1 and TRBJ2-3; tentatively, D is TRBD1 (5 bases). The CDR3 has 15 amino acids. The germline CDR1 and CDR2 sequences are SGHRS and YFSETQ. The ends were cut back, 2 bases at V and 1 base at J, with 11 bases in the middle.

CDR3 DNA: TGTGCCAGCGGATGGGAGGACGGACTAGCGGGAGATGGAGATACGCAGTATTTT. This translates into CASGWEDGLAGDGDTQYF. The chain carries TRBV25-1 and TRBJ2-3; 13 bases align to TRBD2. The CDR3 length is 18 residues. After removal of 8 bases from V and 5 bases from J, the junction contained 16 bases not matched to a gene. Germline lookup yields CDR1 MGHDK and CDR2 SYGVNS.

This sequence joins TRBV7-2 and TRBJ2-7; 11 bases are shared with TRBD2. Germline-derived CDR1 and CDR2 are SGHTA and FQGNSA. This CDR3 has 15 residues. V was clipped by 3 bases and J by 4 bases; unmatched bases: 5. This CDR3 reads CASSFVAGGSYEQYF. The DNA for the CDR3 is TGTGCCAGCAGCTTTGTAGCGGGAGGGTCGTACGAGCAGTACTTC.

The CDR3 sequence: CASSPGTGGSTDTQYF. The CDR3 region has the DNA TGTGCCAGCAGTCCCGGGACAGGGGGCTCCACAGATACGCAGTATTTT. This chain links TRBV27 with TRBJ2-3, with 12 bases matching TRBD1. The CDR3 runs to 16 residues. The ends lost 5 bases at V and 2 bases at J; junction bases unmatched: 5. Germline V gene data show CDR1 as MNHEY and CDR2 as SMNVEV (reference sequence).

The chain has TRBV15 and TRBJ1-1, with D perhaps matching TRBD1 (5 bases). Trimming stripped 1 base from V and 5 bases from J, with 14 bases between. The length of the CDR3 is 15 residues. The germline gives CDR1 LNHNV, CDR2 YYDKDF (reference sequence). The CDR3 loop reads CATSRADLGVTEAFF. The DNA for the CDR3 is TGTGCCACCAGCAGAGCGGACCTAGGGGTTACTGAAGCTTTCTTT.